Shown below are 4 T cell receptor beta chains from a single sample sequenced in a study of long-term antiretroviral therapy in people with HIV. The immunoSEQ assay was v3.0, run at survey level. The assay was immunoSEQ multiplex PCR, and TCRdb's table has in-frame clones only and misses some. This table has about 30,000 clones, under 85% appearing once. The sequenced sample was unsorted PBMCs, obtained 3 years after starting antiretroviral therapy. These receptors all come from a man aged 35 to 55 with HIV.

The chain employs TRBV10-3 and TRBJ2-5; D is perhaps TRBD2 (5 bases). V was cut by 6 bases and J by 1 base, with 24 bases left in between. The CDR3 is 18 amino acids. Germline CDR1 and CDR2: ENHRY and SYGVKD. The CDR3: CAISDPDSRRSGQETQYF. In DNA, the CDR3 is TGTGCCATCAGCGACCCAGATTCGAGGAGAAGCGGCCAAGAGACCCAGTACTTC.

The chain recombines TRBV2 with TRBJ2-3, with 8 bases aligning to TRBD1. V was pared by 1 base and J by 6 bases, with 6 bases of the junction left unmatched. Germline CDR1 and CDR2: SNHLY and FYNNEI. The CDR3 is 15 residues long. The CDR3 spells CASSEGTGSYDTQYF. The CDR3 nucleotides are TGTGCCAGCAGTGAAGGGACAGGGAGTTACGATACGCAGTATTTT.

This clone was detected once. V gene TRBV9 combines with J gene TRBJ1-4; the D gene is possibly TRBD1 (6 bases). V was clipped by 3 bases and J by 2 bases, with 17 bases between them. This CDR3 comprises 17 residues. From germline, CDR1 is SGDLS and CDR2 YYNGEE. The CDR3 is CASSGNYLDSTNEKLFF. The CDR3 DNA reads TGTGCCAGCAGCGGGAACTACCTGGACAGCACTAATGAAAAACTGTTTTTT.

DNA of the CDR3: TGCGCCAGCAGACCGGCTGGGACTAGCGGGAGTTACGAGCAGTACTTC. Protein: CASRPAGTSGSYEQYF. The genes are TRBV5-1 and TRBJ2-7; TRBD2 matches at 14 bases. Germline V CDR1 and CDR2: SGHRS, YFSETQ. CDR3 size: 16 residues. The V segment lost 5 bases and the J segment 4 bases; nucleotides outside the gene matches: 8.